Sequencing of this TCR beta chain was carried out in a study of blood T cell repertoires in COVID-19. The wider study: COVID-19 samples from acute and convalescent phases originated in the United States, Italy and Spain.

The V and J ends lost 4 bases and 1 base, in that order; junction bases with no gene match: 10. Germline CDR1 reads SGDLS; CDR2 reads YYNGEE. The CDR3 consists of 16 residues. Assay: immunoSEQ multiplex PCR; the TCRdb copy retains only in-frame clones and omits some. Here the sample spans roughly 90,000 clones, roughly 88% being singletons. The material sequenced was peripheral blood. The TCR comes from a woman of 80 years or more with active or convalescent COVID-19. The chain links TRBV9 to TRBJ2-5; 7 nucleotides line up with TRBD2. The CDR3, as DNA: TGTGCCAGCAGCCTTGCCGGGGGGAACGGCCAAGAGACCCAGTACTTC. This gives the protein CASSLAGGNGQETQYF.